Listed below are T cell receptor beta chains from one sample, sequenced in a study of OX40 agonist ivuxolimab in advanced cancers. Profiling relied on immunoSEQ multiplex PCR, and the TCRdb table lists in-frame clones only, not all of them. In the table there are about 110,000 clones, 90% of which are singletons. The sample here was CD4+ or CD8+ T cells sorted from blood, taken in a trial of the OX40 agonist ivuxolimab. These receptors were taken from an adult with an advanced solid tumor such as melanoma, head and neck, liver or kidney cancer. Each CDR3 is given with its conserved first and last residue. A D gene is named only where the DNA matches it firmly. Clone sizes are given selectively: once, few, many, or a class where the clone is expanded.

>NA|TRBJ1-2|TRBV18|few
TGTGCCAGCTCACCGGAAAACAGGTTCTATGGCTACACCTTC
CASSPENRFYGYTF
>TRBD1|TRBJ2-7|TRBV18|NA
TGTGCCAGCTCACAGGGGGCCAGCGAGCAGTACTTC
CASSQGASEQYF
>NA|TRBJ2-7|TRBV9|NA
TGTGCCAGCAGCGTCCAGGGCAGGGATTGGGAGCAGTACTTC
CASSVQGRDWEQYF
>NA|TRBJ2-7|TRBV7-8|NA
TGTGCCAGCAGCTTAGGGTCCGCATACTCCTACGAGCAGTACTTC
CASSLGSAYSYEQYF
>NA|TRBJ1-5|TRBV21-1|NA
TGTGCCAGCAGCGCCAGGGTAGGTTGTCAGCCCCAGCATTTT
CASSARVGCQPQHF
>NA|TRBJ2-1|TRBV23-1|once
TGCGCCAGCAGTCAATCCGAAGGGGCACTTAACAATGAGCAGTTCTTC
CASSQSEGALNNEQFF
>NA|TRBJ1-1|TRBV7-9|once
TGTGCCAGCAATTTAGTGAGCACTGAAGCTTTCTTT
CASNLVSTEAFF
>NA|TRBJ2-3|TRBV28|NA
TGTGCCAGCGGCTGGACTGTTCGGGATACGCAGTATTTT
CASGWTVRDTQYF
>NA|TRBJ2-7|TRBV30|once
TGTGCCTGGAGTGTGGGGGGTAGCTCCTACGAGCAGTACTTC
CAWSVGGSSYEQYF
>NA|TRBJ1-6|TRBV6-5|NA
TGTGCCAGCTGCGAAAACTCCTATAATTCACCCCTCCACTTT
CASCENSYNSPLHF
>TRBD1|TRBJ2-7|TRBV18|NA
TGTGCCAGCTCACCACAGGGGGCTAACGAGCAGTACTTC
CASSPQGANEQYF
>NA|TRBJ2-1|TRBV28|NA
TGTGCCAGCAGTTCCCCGGTAAGCTCCTACAATGAGCAGTTCTTC
CASSSPVSSYNEQFF
>TRBD1|TRBJ1-3|TRBV7-6|NA
TGTGCCAGCAGCTTAGGAACGGGACAGGGAATCGGAAACACCATATATTTT
CASSLGTGQGIGNTIYF
>TRBD1|TRBJ2-7|TRBV19|NA
TGTGCCAGTAGTATAGGCCAGGGACAGGGCCCCTACGAGCAGTACTTC
CASSIGQGQGPYEQYF
>NA|TRBJ1-2|TRBV11-2|many
TGTGCCAGCAGCTCAGGTTTTGGCTACACCTTC
CASSSGFGYTF
>NA|TRBJ1-4|TRBV30|few
TGTGCCTGGCAACATGAAAAACTGTTTTTT
CAWQHEKLFF
>NA|TRBJ2-3|TRBV27|NA
TGTGCCAGCAGTTTAGGGGGGGCTTCCACAGATACGCAGTATTTT
CASSLGGASTDTQYF
>NA|TRBJ2-5|TRBV10-1|once
TGCGCCAGCAGTGACCCCTCAGCTCCGGGTCACCAAGAGACCCAGTACTTC
CASSDPSAPGHQETQYF
>NA|TRBJ1-2|TRBV7-8|NA
TGTGCCAGCCGACAGGCTAACTATGGCTACACCTTC
CASRQANYGYTF
>NA|TRBJ1-1|TRBV19|few
TGTGCCAGTAGCAACGGACGCAGGAACACTGAAGCTTTCTTT
CASSNGRRNTEAFF
>TRBD1|TRBJ1-2|TRBV5-4|NA
TGTGCCAGCAGCTTCCAGGGGGCTGACTATGGCTACACCTTC
CASSFQGADYGYTF
>NA|TRBJ2-2|TRBV4-2|many
TGTGCCAGCAGCGGAGGGAGCGGAGCGAACACCGGGGAGCTGTTTTTT
CASSGGSGANTGELFF
>NA|TRBJ1-5|TRBV2|NA
TGTGCCAGCAGCGGACGAGGCGACCGCAATCAGCCCCAGCATTTT
CASSGRGDRNQPQHF
>NA|TRBJ1-5|TRBV19|NA
TGTGCCAGTAGGGAAAAACAGGGTTACGGTCAGCCCCAGCATTTT
CASREKQGYGQPQHF
>TRBD1|TRBJ2-6|TRBV4-1|NA
TGCGCCAGCAGCCCAGGAGGACAGGGGCACTCTGGGGCCAACGTCCTGACTTTC
CASSPGGQGHSGANVLTF
>TRBD1|TRBJ1-1|TRBV7-8|NA
TGTGCCAGCAGCGTGACTCGGACAGGAGAAGCTTTCTTT
CASSVTRTGEAFF
>NA|TRBJ1-5|TRBV29-1|NA
TGCAGCGTTAGGTCCGGGGAGGGACAGCCCCAGCATTTT
CSVRSGEGQPQHF